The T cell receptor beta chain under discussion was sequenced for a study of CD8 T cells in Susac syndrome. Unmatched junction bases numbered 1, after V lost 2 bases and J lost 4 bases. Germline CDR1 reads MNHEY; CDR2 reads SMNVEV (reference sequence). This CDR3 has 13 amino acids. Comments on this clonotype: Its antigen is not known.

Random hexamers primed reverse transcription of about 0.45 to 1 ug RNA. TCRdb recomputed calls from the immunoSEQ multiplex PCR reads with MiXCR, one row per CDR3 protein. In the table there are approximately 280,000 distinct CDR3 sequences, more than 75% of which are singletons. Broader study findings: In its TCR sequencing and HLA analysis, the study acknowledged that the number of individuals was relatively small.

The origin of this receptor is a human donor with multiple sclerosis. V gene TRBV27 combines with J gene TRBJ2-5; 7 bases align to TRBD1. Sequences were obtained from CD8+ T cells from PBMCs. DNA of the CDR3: TGTGCCAGCAGTTTAAGGGACAGAGAGACCCAGTACTTC. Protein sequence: CASSLRDRETQYF.